The 10 T cell receptor beta chains reported below all come from one sample, sequenced in a study of blood T cells in healthy people across ages. Alongside a J-beta primer mix, a sample-barcoded 5' primer served in a second PCR lasting roughly 7 to 11 cycles. One entry per CDR3 protein results from TCRdb running MiXCR on the 5' RACE reads. The sample has some 1,800,000 distinct CDR3 sequences, approximately 40% seen once. The sequenced sample consisted of blood. These TCRs come from a human donor in good health.

This clonotype was counted only a few times. CDR3 sequence reads: CASSHLGGDGYTF. The CDR3 bases are TGTGCCAGCAGCCACTTGGGTGGGGATGGCTACACCTTC. This sequence joins TRBV3-1 and TRBJ1-2; no reliable D call. CDR3 size: 13 residues. Trimming took off 3 bases at V and 6 bases at J, with 11 bases between the two ends. The V gene's germline CDR1 is LGHDT and CDR2 YNNKEL (reference sequence).

The J gene is TRBJ2-1, the V gene TRBV19, with a tentative D call TRBD1 (7 bases). Germline V gene lookup returns CDR1 LNHDA and CDR2 SQIVND (reference sequence). This CDR3 is 17 amino acids long. V lost 3 bases and J lost 4, with 19 bases in between. CDR3: CASSIQQGRGEYNEQFF. The CDR3 DNA reads TGTGCCAGTAGTATCCAACAGGGGCGCGGGGAGTACAATGAGCAGTTCTTC.

V and J are TRBV5-1 and TRBJ2-3, with 9 nucleotides matching TRBD2. CDR1 is SGHRS and CDR2 is YFSETQ in the germline V gene. V gave up 4 bases and J gave up 0 bases; unmatched junction bases: 6. CDR3 length equals 16 residues. CDR3 residues: CASSPTSGSSTDTQYF. The CDR3 nucleotides read TGCGCCAGCAGCCCAACTAGCGGGTCTAGCACAGATACGCAGTATTTT. The variable domain in full, with the rest retrieved from reference TRBV5-1 and TRBJ2-3, is KAGVTQTPRYLIKTRGQQVTLSCSPISGHRSVSWYQQTPGQGLQFLFEYFSETQRNKGNFPGRFSGRQFSNSRSEMNVSTLELGDSALYLCASSPTSGSSTDTQYFGPGTRLTVL.

V and J are TRBV7-2 and TRBJ2-3, with D unclear. V shed 2 bases and J shed 7 bases, with 22 bases lying between them. Germline lookup yields CDR1 SGHTA and CDR2 FQGNSA. This CDR3 spans 17 amino acids. DNA for the CDR3: TGTGCCAGCAGCTTACTGGGGTCTGGCTACGGCCTGCATACGCAGTATTTT. It is translated as CASSLLGSGYGLHTQYF.

The V gene is TRBV28, the J gene TRBJ2-5, with D uncertain. V was clipped by 2 bases and J by 9 bases, with 10 bases between them. Germline V gene lookup returns CDR1 MDHEN and CDR2 SYDVKM. The CDR3 loop spans 12 amino acids. Here the CDR3 DNA reads TGTGCCAGCAGTTTAGGGGAAGGTCCCCAGTACTTC. Translating it yields CASSLGEGPQYF.

This clonotype came up many times. The chain uses TRBV7-2 and TRBJ2-5, with unresolved D. The CDR3 totals 11 residues. V lost 4 bases, J lost 5 bases, and 5 bases lay in between. Germline loops: CDR1 SGHTA, CDR2 FQGNSA. CDR3 region: CASSSTETQYF. CDR3 in DNA: TGTGCCAGCAGCTCGACGGAGACCCAGTACTTC. The full variable domain, in which reference TRBV7-2 and TRBJ2-5 provide the parts outside the CDR3, is GAGVSQSPSNKVTEKGKDVELRCDPISGHTALYWYRQSLGQGLEFLIYFQGNSAPDKSGLPSDRFSAERTGGSVSTLTIQRTQQEDSAVYLCASSSTETQYFGPGTRLLVL.

The V gene is TRBV5-1, the J gene TRBJ2-1; 10 bases are a match to TRBD1. CDR1 is SGHRS, CDR2 YFSETQ, per germline. The CDR3 is made up of 15 amino acids. After removal of 5 bases from V and 4 bases from J, the junction contained 6 bases not matched to a gene. DNA for the CDR3: TGCGCCAGCAGGAGGGGACAGGGGCGTTACAATGAGCAGTTCTTC. Translation: CASRRGQGRYNEQFF.

This clonotype was detected only a few times. The CDR3 DNA reads TGCAGTGCTAGCCGGGACACCCTCGACAGGGGTTATGGCTACACCTTC. Protein product: CSASRDTLDRGYGYTF. This sequence joins TRBV20-1 and TRBJ1-2; 8 bases align to TRBD1. Germline V gene lookup returns CDR1 DFQATT and CDR2 SNEGSKA (reference sequence). This CDR3 contains 16 residues. The trim removed 3 bases at V and 5 bases at J, leaving 14 bases unmatched.

This clonotype has more than one count but fewer than ten. The chain employs TRBV7-6 and TRBJ1-2; TRBD1 is a possible D gene (5 bases). V gave up 5 bases and J gave up 0 bases, with 28 bases separating them. CDR3 length: 20 residues. CDR1 and CDR2 (germline): SGHVS, FNYEAQ. CDR3 region: CASSPEAGAAPRLSNYGYTF. CDR3 nucleotides: TGTGCCAGCAGCCCTGAGGCTGGGGCGGCACCTAGACTTTCTAACTATGGCTACACCTTC.

The rearrangement joins TRBV5-1 to TRBJ1-2; D possibly corresponds to TRBD1 (6 bases). Germline V gene sequence: CDR1 SGHRS, CDR2 YFSETQ. The CDR3 has 14 residues. V dropped 4 bases and J dropped 6 bases, with 16 bases sitting between them. The CDR3 is CASSPIPGVDGYTF. Here the CDR3 DNA reads TGCGCCAGCAGCCCAATCCCAGGGGTGGATGGCTACACCTTC. Supplemented by reference TRBV5-1 and TRBJ1-2, the full variable domain reads KAGVTQTPRYLIKTRGQQVTLSCSPISGHRSVSWYQQTPGQGLQFLFEYFSETQRNKGNFPGRFSGRQFSNSRSEMNVSTLELGDSALYLCASSPIPGVDGYTFGSGTRLTVV.